A selection of T cell receptor beta chains follows, all from one sample in a study of blood T cell repertoires in COVID-19. Profiled with immunoSEQ multiplex PCR; TCRdb holds only in-frame clones, not every one. The sample lists 150,000 to 200,000 clones, just under 90% occurring once. The sequencing sample was made of peripheral blood. These receptors came from a woman in her sixties or seventies with COVID-19, enrolled during active disease. CDR3s include the opening cysteine and the closing phenylalanine or tryptophan. Each record gives: D gene, clone size, V gene, J gene, CDR3 DNA, CDR3 protein. The D gene is left open where the match is weak. Clone size is stated in some rows and not others, as once, few, many or a class when expanded.

d_gene: NA
abundance: NA
v_gene: TRBV30
j_gene: TRBJ1-2
CDR3nt: TGTGCCTGGAGTCCCCCCGGGGTCTATGGCTACACCTTC
CDR3aa: CAWSPPGVYGYTF

d_gene: TRBD2
abundance: NA
v_gene: TRBV14
j_gene: TRBJ2-7
CDR3nt: TGTGCCAGCAGCCAAGATTTTAGATGGACTAGCGGGAGGAGCGAGCAGTACTTC
CDR3aa: CASSQDFRWTSGRSEQYF

d_gene: TRBD2
abundance: NA
v_gene: TRBV5-1
j_gene: TRBJ2-1
CDR3nt: TGCGCCAGCAGCTTGGCTAGCGGGGAAGGCAATGAGCAGTTCTTC
CDR3aa: CASSLASGEGNEQFF

d_gene: NA
abundance: NA
v_gene: TRBV28
j_gene: TRBJ1-4
CDR3nt: TGTGCCAGCAGTTTCAGGAGGGATAATGAAAAACTGTTTTTT
CDR3aa: CASSFRRDNEKLFF

d_gene: TRBD1
abundance: NA
v_gene: TRBV30
j_gene: TRBJ2-1
CDR3nt: TGTGCCTGGAGCCGGGACAGGGGGTACAATGAGCAGTTCTTC
CDR3aa: CAWSRDRGYNEQFF

d_gene: NA
abundance: once
v_gene: TRBV18
j_gene: TRBJ2-5
CDR3nt: TGTGCCAGCTCACCCTACGTCCAAGAGACCCAGTACTTC
CDR3aa: CASSPYVQETQYF

d_gene: TRBD1
abundance: once
v_gene: TRBV5-1
j_gene: TRBJ1-4
CDR3nt: TGCGCCAGCAGCTCCACAGGGGGGACTAATGAAAAACTGTTTTTT
CDR3aa: CASSSTGGTNEKLFF

d_gene: TRBD1
abundance: few
v_gene: TRBV28
j_gene: TRBJ2-3
CDR3nt: TGTGCCAGCAGTTCGTCCGGGACAGGGGGGGGAGATACGCAGTATTTT
CDR3aa: CASSSSGTGGGDTQYF

d_gene: TRBD2
abundance: NA
v_gene: TRBV23-1
j_gene: TRBJ2-7
CDR3nt: TGCGCCAGCAGTCCGCGGGGGGGCTCCTACGAGCAGTACTTC
CDR3aa: CASSPRGGSYEQYF

d_gene: NA
abundance: NA
v_gene: TRBV24-1
j_gene: TRBJ1-5
CDR3nt: TGTGCCACCGCTGACAGTATTAGCAATCAGCCCCAGCATTTT
CDR3aa: CATADSISNQPQHF

d_gene: TRBD2
abundance: NA
v_gene: TRBV10-2
j_gene: TRBJ2-3
CDR3nt: TGCGCCAGCAGGACTAGCGGAACAGATACGCAGTATTTT
CDR3aa: CASRTSGTDTQYF

d_gene: NA
abundance: NA
v_gene: TRBV28
j_gene: TRBJ1-5
CDR3nt: TGTGCCAGCTACACTAGACAGGCCATCAATCAGCCCCAGCATTTT
CDR3aa: CASYTRQAINQPQHF

d_gene: NA
abundance: NA
v_gene: TRBV5-1
j_gene: TRBJ1-2
CDR3nt: TGCGCCAGCAGCTTGAGCGCTGCGACGTTCGGGAATGGCTACACCTTC
CDR3aa: CASSLSAATFGNGYTF

d_gene: NA
abundance: once
v_gene: TRBV2
j_gene: TRBJ2-7
CDR3nt: TGTGCCAGCAGTACTGGACAGTACTACGAGCAGTACTTC
CDR3aa: CASSTGQYYEQYF

d_gene: TRBD1
abundance: once
v_gene: TRBV2
j_gene: TRBJ1-5
CDR3nt: TGTGCCAGCAGGGGACAGGCAAATCAGCCCCAGCATTTT
CDR3aa: CASRGQANQPQHF

d_gene: NA
abundance: NA
v_gene: TRBV3-1/TRBV3-2
j_gene: TRBJ1-2
CDR3nt: TGTGCCAGCAGCCAGACAGACTCAAATGGCTACACCTTC
CDR3aa: CASSQTDSNGYTF

d_gene: NA
abundance: NA
v_gene: TRBV2
j_gene: TRBJ2-5
CDR3nt: TGTGCCAGCAATAGGGGTGGAGAGACCCAGTACTTC
CDR3aa: CASNRGGETQYF

d_gene: TRBD1
abundance: NA
v_gene: TRBV2
j_gene: TRBJ2-5
CDR3nt: TGTGCCAGCACCTCAACCTGGGGACAGGGGCAAGAGACCCAGTACTTC
CDR3aa: CASTSTWGQGQETQYF

d_gene: TRBD2
abundance: NA
v_gene: TRBV9
j_gene: TRBJ2-2
CDR3nt: TGTGCCAGCAGCGCGGGACTAGGGCAGGCCGGGGAGCTGTTTTTT
CDR3aa: CASSAGLGQAGELFF

d_gene: NA
abundance: NA
v_gene: TRBV4-2
j_gene: TRBJ2-7
CDR3nt: TGTGCCAGCAGCCGTGGGGCCTGGGAACAGTACTTC
CDR3aa: CASSRGAWEQYF

d_gene: NA
abundance: NA
v_gene: TRBV4-1
j_gene: TRBJ2-2
CDR3nt: TGCGCCAGCAGCCGGTCTCTTTTGGTTCGCGGGACCGACGGGGAGCTGTTTTTT
CDR3aa: CASSRSLLVRGTDGELFF

d_gene: NA
abundance: NA
v_gene: TRBV28
j_gene: TRBJ2-4
CDR3nt: TGTGCCAGCAGTCAGGATCAGGGGGGCATTCAGTACTTC
CDR3aa: CASSQDQGGIQYF

d_gene: NA
abundance: NA
v_gene: TRBV6-5
j_gene: TRBJ1-3
CDR3nt: TGTGCCAGCGGACTACGGACAAACACCATATATTTT
CDR3aa: CASGLRTNTIYF

d_gene: NA
abundance: NA
v_gene: TRBV6-5
j_gene: TRBJ1-3
CDR3nt: TGTGCCAGCAGACCAGGGATCTCTGGAAACACCATATATTTT
CDR3aa: CASRPGISGNTIYF

d_gene: TRBD2
abundance: NA
v_gene: TRBV2
j_gene: TRBJ2-7
CDR3nt: TGTGCCAGCAGTGAAGTGGCTAGCGGGAGCTACGAGCAGTACTTC
CDR3aa: CASSEVASGSYEQYF

d_gene: TRBD2
abundance: NA
v_gene: TRBV24-1
j_gene: TRBJ2-3
CDR3nt: TGTGCCACCAGTGATTTTACTAGCGGGAGGGGAGATACGCAGTATTTT
CDR3aa: CATSDFTSGRGDTQYF

d_gene: TRBD1
abundance: NA
v_gene: TRBV29-1
j_gene: TRBJ1-2
CDR3nt: TGCAGCGTTGCCGGGACAGGGGGATATGGCTACACCTTC
CDR3aa: CSVAGTGGYGYTF

d_gene: NA
abundance: NA
v_gene: TRBV5-6
j_gene: TRBJ1-1
CDR3nt: TGTGCCAGCAGCTCGACTCGACAGGTCAGACTGAACACTGAAGCTTTCTTT
CDR3aa: CASSSTRQVRLNTEAFF

d_gene: NA
abundance: NA
v_gene: TRBV11-2
j_gene: TRBJ2-7
CDR3nt: TGTGCCAGCAGCTTAGATAGCGGACACCTCTACGAGCAGTACTTC
CDR3aa: CASSLDSGHLYEQYF

d_gene: NA
abundance: few
v_gene: TRBV3-1/TRBV3-2
j_gene: TRBJ2-1
CDR3nt: TGTGCCAGCAGTCGGACTAGGACAGCTTACTACAATGAGCAGTTCTTC
CDR3aa: CASSRTRTAYYNEQFF

d_gene: NA
abundance: NA
v_gene: TRBV29-1
j_gene: TRBJ1-2
CDR3nt: TGCAGCGTTGTGGAGGGGCCGGCCTATGGCTACACCTTC
CDR3aa: CSVVEGPAYGYTF

d_gene: TRBD2
abundance: NA
v_gene: TRBV2
j_gene: TRBJ2-5
CDR3nt: TGTGCCAGCAGCCGGGGGGGAGGAGGGCAGGAGACCCAGTACTTC
CDR3aa: CASSRGGGGQETQYF

d_gene: NA
abundance: NA
v_gene: TRBV7-3
j_gene: TRBJ2-3
CDR3nt: TGTGCCAGCAGCTTAGGCGGGTACCCCACAGATACGCAGTATTTT
CDR3aa: CASSLGGYPTDTQYF

d_gene: TRBD1
abundance: NA
v_gene: TRBV5-1
j_gene: TRBJ1-4
CDR3nt: TGCGCCAGCAGCCGTACAGGGGTAACTAATGAAAAACTGTTTTTT
CDR3aa: CASSRTGVTNEKLFF

d_gene: TRBD2
abundance: few
v_gene: TRBV7-2
j_gene: TRBJ2-7
CDR3nt: TGTGCCAGCAGCTGGGGACTAGATGTTTCCTACGAGCAGTACTTC
CDR3aa: CASSWGLDVSYEQYF

d_gene: NA
abundance: NA
v_gene: TRBV3-1/TRBV3-2
j_gene: TRBJ1-2
CDR3nt: TGTGCCAGCAGCCAAGGGAACACGGGTGTCTATGGCTACACCTTC
CDR3aa: CASSQGNTGVYGYTF

d_gene: TRBD1
abundance: NA
v_gene: TRBV28
j_gene: TRBJ1-2
CDR3nt: TGTGCCAGCAGTCCGGGACAGGGGGCGCGATATGGCTACACCTTC
CDR3aa: CASSPGQGARYGYTF

d_gene: NA
abundance: NA
v_gene: TRBV9
j_gene: TRBJ2-4
CDR3nt: TGTGCCAGCAGCGCAGGTGGAAACATTCAGTACTTC
CDR3aa: CASSAGGNIQYF

d_gene: NA
abundance: NA
v_gene: TRBV15
j_gene: TRBJ2-2
CDR3nt: TGTGCCACCAGCAGAGCTTTTCAGGCCCGGGAGCTGTTTTTT
CDR3aa: CATSRAFQARELFF

d_gene: NA
abundance: NA
v_gene: TRBV3-1/TRBV3-2
j_gene: TRBJ1-2
CDR3nt: TGTGCCACAACTCCGGCAGGGGCGAACTATGGCTACACCTTC
CDR3aa: CATTPAGANYGYTF

d_gene: TRBD1
abundance: once
v_gene: TRBV20-1
j_gene: TRBJ1-1
CDR3nt: TGCAGTGCGGGGGGACAGGGAAAGGCTTTCTTT
CDR3aa: CSAGGQGKAFF

d_gene: TRBD2
abundance: NA
v_gene: TRBV6-5
j_gene: TRBJ2-7
CDR3nt: TGTGCCATCCGGCGGGGGACTCCCTACGAGCAGTACTTC
CDR3aa: CAIRRGTPYEQYF

d_gene: TRBD2
abundance: NA
v_gene: TRBV7-3
j_gene: TRBJ2-1
CDR3nt: TGTGCCAGCAGTAGCCTAGCGGGAGCCAATGAGCAGTTCTTC
CDR3aa: CASSSLAGANEQFF

d_gene: TRBD2
abundance: NA
v_gene: TRBV7-8
j_gene: TRBJ2-1
CDR3nt: TGTGCCAGCAGCTTTGGGACTAGAAGGGTTAATGAGCAGTTCTTC
CDR3aa: CASSFGTRRVNEQFF

d_gene: TRBD2
abundance: NA
v_gene: TRBV5-6
j_gene: TRBJ2-7
CDR3nt: TGTGCCAGCAGCACTCTAGCGGTGGAGCAGTACTTC
CDR3aa: CASSTLAVEQYF

d_gene: NA
abundance: NA
v_gene: TRBV9
j_gene: TRBJ1-1
CDR3nt: TGTGCCAGCAGCGCCCAGGGGAAGGGCACTGAAGCTTTCTTT
CDR3aa: CASSAQGKGTEAFF

d_gene: TRBD2
abundance: NA
v_gene: TRBV7-9
j_gene: TRBJ2-1
CDR3nt: TGTGCCAGCAGCTGGGGACTAGCGGGTGCTGACAATGAGCAGTTCTTC
CDR3aa: CASSWGLAGADNEQFF

d_gene: NA
abundance: NA
v_gene: TRBV29-1
j_gene: TRBJ2-3
CDR3nt: TGCAGCGTTGGAGGGCTAGCGCTCCCAGATACGCAGTATTTT
CDR3aa: CSVGGLALPDTQYF

d_gene: NA
abundance: NA
v_gene: TRBV6-5
j_gene: TRBJ1-1
CDR3nt: TGTGCCAGCAGGCGCACAGGGTCTGAAGCTTTCTTT
CDR3aa: CASRRTGSEAFF

d_gene: NA
abundance: NA
v_gene: TRBV6-1
j_gene: TRBJ1-6
CDR3nt: TGTGCCAGCAGCCTGGAGAGCTCCTATAATTCACCCCTCCACTTT
CDR3aa: CASSLESSYNSPLHF

d_gene: NA
abundance: NA
v_gene: TRBV3-1/TRBV3-2
j_gene: TRBJ1-3
CDR3nt: TGTGCCAGCAGCCAAGGCAGGGGCTCTGGAAACACCATATATTTT
CDR3aa: CASSQGRGSGNTIYF

d_gene: TRBD2
abundance: NA
v_gene: TRBV5-1
j_gene: TRBJ2-1
CDR3nt: TGCGCCAGCAGCGTTGTGGGCGACCTAGGACTAGGTGGTAATGAGCAGTTCTTC
CDR3aa: CASSVVGDLGLGGNEQFF

d_gene: NA
abundance: NA
v_gene: TRBV6-6
j_gene: TRBJ2-7
CDR3nt: TGTGCCAGCAACCAGCGTTTAAGGACACAAGGCGACGAGCAGTACTTC
CDR3aa: CASNQRLRTQGDEQYF

d_gene: NA
abundance: NA
v_gene: TRBV9
j_gene: TRBJ2-1
CDR3nt: TGTGCCAGCAGCGTAGGGTCCTATACTACGGGGCAGGGGCGACGCAATGAGCAGTTCTTC
CDR3aa: CASSVGSYTTGQGRRNEQFF

d_gene: TRBD1
abundance: NA
v_gene: TRBV5-8
j_gene: TRBJ1-3
CDR3nt: TGTGCCAGCAGCTTGGTGACCGGGACAGTCGGAAACACCATATATTTT
CDR3aa: CASSLVTGTVGNTIYF